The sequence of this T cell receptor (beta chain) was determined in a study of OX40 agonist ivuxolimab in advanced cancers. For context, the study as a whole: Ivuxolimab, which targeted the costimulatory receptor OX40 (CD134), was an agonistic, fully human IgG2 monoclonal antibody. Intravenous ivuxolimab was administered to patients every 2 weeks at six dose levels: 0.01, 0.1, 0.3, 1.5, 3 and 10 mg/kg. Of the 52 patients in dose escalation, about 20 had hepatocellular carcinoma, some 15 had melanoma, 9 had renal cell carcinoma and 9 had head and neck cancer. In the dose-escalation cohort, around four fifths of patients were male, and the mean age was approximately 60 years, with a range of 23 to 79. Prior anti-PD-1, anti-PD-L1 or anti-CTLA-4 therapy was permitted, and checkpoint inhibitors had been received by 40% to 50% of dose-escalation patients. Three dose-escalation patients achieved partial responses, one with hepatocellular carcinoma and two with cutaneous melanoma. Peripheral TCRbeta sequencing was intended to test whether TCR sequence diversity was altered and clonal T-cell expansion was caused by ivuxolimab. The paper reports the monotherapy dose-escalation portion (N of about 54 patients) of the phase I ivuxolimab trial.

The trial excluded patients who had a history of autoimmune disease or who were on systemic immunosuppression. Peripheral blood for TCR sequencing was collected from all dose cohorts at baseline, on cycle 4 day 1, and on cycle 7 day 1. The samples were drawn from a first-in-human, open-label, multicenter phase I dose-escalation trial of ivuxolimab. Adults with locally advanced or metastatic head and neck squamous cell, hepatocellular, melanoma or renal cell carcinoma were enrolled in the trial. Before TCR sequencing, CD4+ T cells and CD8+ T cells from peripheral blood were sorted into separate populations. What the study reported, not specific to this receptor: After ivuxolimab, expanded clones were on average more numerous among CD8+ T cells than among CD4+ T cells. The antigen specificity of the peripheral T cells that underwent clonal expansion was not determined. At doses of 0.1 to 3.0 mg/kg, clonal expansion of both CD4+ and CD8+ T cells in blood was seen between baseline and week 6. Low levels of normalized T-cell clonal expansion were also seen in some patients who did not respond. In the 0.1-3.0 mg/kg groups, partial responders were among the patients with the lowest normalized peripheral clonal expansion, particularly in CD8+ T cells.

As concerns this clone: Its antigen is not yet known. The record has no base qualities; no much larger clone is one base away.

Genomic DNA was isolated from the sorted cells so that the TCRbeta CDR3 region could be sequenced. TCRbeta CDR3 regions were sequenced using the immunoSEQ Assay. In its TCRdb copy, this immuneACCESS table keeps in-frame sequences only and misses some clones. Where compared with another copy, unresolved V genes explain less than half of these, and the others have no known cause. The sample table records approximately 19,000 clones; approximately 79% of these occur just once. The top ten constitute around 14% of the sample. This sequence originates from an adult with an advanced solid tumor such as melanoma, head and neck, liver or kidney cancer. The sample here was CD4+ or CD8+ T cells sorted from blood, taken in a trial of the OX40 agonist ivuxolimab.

CDR3 loop: CASSFAANYEQYF. In nucleotide form, the sequence is TGTGCCAGCAGTTTCGCGGCGAACTACGAGCAGTACTTC. The sequence joins TRBV27 to TRBJ2-7, with the identity of the D gene unclear. The CDR3 measures 13 amino acids from cysteine to phenylalanine. The read is trimmed to its CDR3 DNA, 39 bases read in frame from base 1. CDR1 and CDR2 are drawn from the germline V gene (reference sequence): MNHEY, SMNVEV. Cut back by 3 bases and 3 bases, the V and J ends lie 9 bases apart.